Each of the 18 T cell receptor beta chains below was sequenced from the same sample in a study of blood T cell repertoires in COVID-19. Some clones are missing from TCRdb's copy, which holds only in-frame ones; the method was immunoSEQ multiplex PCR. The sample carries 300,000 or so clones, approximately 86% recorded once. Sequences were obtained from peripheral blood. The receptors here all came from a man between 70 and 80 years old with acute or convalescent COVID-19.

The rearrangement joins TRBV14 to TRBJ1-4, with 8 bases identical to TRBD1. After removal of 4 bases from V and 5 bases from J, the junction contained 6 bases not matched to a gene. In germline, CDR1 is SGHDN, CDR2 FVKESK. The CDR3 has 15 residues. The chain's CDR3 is CASSPRQGRNEKLFF. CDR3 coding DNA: TGTGCCAGCAGCCCGAGACAGGGGCGGAATGAAAAACTGTTTTTT.

CDR3 residues: CASSPHGGSGANVLTF. The CDR3 bases are TGTGCCAGCAGCCCCCACGGGGGCTCTGGGGCCAACGTCCTGACTTTC. The gene calls are TRBV4-2 and TRBJ2-6, with D maybe TRBD2 (6 bases). Germline lookup yields CDR1 LGHNA and CDR2 YNFKEQ. The V end lost 4 bases, the J end lost 0 bases, and 10 bases lay between the germline ends. CDR3 size: 16 residues.

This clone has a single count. The CDR3 DNA is TGTGCCAGCAGCCGGGACAGGGGGCGAACCTACGAGCAGTACTTC. Residues: CASSRDRGRTYEQYF. The chain carries TRBV5-4 and TRBJ2-7, with 12 bases lining up with TRBD1. Germline assignment: CDR1 SGHNT and CDR2 YYREEE (reference sequence). This CDR3 spans 15 amino acids. V shed 4 bases, J shed 2 bases, and the junction held 4 bases outside the gene matches.

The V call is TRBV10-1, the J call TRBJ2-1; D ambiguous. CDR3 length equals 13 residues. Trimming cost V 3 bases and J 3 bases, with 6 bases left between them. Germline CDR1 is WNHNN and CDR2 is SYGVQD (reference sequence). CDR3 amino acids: CASSDPNYNEQFF. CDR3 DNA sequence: TGCGCCAGCAGTGACCCTAACTACAATGAGCAGTTCTTC.

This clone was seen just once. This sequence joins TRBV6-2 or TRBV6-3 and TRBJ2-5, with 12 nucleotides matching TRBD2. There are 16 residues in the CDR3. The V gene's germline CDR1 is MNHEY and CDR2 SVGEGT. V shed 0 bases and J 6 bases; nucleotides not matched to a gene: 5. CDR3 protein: CASSYSVTSGRQTQYF. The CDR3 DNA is TGTGCCAGCAGTTACTCGGTTACTAGCGGGAGGCAGACCCAGTACTTC.

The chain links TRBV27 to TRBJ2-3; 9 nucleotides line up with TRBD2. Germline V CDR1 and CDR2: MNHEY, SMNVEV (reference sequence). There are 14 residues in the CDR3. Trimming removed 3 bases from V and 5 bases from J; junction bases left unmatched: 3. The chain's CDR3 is CASSFSGRQDTQYF. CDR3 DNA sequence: TGTGCCAGCAGTTTTAGCGGGAGACAAGATACGCAGTATTTT.

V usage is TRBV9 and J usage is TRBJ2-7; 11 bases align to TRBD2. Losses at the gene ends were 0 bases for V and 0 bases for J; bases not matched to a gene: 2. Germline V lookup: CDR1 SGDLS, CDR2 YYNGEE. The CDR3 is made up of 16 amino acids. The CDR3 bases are TGTGCCAGCAGCGTAGGGGGACTAGCGGCCTCCTACGAGCAGTACTTC. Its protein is CASSVGGLAASYEQYF.

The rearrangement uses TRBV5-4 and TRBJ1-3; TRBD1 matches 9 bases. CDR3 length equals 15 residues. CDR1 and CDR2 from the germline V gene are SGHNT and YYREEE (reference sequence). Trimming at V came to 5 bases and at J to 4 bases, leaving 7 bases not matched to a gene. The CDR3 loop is CASRVTGGVGNTIYF. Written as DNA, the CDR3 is TGTGCCAGCAGGGTTACAGGGGGCGTCGGAAACACCATATATTTT.

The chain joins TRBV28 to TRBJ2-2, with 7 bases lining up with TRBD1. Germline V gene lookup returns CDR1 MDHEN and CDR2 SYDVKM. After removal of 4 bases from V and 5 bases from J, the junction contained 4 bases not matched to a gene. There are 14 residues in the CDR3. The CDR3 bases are TGTGCCAGCAGTTCGGGACAGCAAACCGGGGAGCTGTTTTTT. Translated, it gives CASSSGQQTGELFF.

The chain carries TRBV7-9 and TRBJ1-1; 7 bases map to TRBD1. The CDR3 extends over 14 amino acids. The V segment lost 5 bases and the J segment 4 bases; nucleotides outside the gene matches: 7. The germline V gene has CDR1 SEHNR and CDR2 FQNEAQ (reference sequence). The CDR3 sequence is CASSDQGEATEAFF. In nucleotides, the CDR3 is TGTGCCAGCAGCGATCAGGGGGAGGCCACTGAAGCTTTCTTT.

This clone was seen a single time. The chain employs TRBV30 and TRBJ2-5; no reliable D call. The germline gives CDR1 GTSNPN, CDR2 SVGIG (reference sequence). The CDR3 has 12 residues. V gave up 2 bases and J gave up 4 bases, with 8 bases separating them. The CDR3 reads CAWSLAGETQYF. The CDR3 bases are TGTGCCTGGAGTCTGGCAGGAGAGACCCAGTACTTC.

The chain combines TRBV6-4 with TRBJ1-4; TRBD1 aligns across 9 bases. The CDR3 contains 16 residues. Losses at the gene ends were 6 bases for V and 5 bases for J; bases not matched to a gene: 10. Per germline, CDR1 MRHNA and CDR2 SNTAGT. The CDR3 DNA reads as TGTGCCAGCAGCCTTAGCTCGGACAGGGGAAATGAAAAACTGTTTTTT. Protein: CASSLSSDRGNEKLFF.

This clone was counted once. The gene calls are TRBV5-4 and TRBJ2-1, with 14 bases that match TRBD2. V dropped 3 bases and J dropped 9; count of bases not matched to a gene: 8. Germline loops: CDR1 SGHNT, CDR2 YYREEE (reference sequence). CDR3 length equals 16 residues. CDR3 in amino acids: CASSSPTSGRAAEQFF. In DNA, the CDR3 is TGTGCCAGCAGCTCCCCGACTAGCGGGAGGGCCGCTGAGCAGTTCTTC.

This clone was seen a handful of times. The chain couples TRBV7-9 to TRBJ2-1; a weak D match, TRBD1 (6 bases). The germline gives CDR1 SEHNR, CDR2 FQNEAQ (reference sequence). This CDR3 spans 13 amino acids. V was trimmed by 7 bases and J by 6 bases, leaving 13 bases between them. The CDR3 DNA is TGTGCCAGCACGTGGCAGGGGTCCAATGAGCAGTTCTTC. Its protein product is CASTWQGSNEQFF.

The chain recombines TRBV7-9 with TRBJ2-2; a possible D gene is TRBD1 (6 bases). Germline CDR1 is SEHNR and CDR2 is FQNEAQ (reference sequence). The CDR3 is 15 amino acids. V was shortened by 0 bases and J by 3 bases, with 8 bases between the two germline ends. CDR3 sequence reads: CASSLAQGYTGELFF. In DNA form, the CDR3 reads TGTGCCAGCAGCTTAGCTCAGGGGTACACCGGGGAGCTGTTTTTT.

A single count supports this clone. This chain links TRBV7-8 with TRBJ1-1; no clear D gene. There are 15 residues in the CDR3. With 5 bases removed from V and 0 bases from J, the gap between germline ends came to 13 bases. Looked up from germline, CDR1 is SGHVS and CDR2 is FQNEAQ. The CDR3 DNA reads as TGTGCCAGCAGCCTCAGTGGCAGCGTGAACACTGAAGCTTTCTTT. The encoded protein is CASSLSGSVNTEAFF.

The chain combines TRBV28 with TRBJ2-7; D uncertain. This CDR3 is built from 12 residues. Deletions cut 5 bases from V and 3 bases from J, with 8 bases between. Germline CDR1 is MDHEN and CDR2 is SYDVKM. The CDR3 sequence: CASSQAIYEQYF. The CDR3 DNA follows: TGTGCCAGCAGTCAGGCTATCTACGAGCAGTACTTC. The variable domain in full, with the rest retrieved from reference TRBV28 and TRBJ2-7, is DVKVTQSSRYLVKRTGEKVFLECVQDMDHENMFWYRQDPGLGLRLIYFSYDVKMKEKGDIPEGYSVSREKKERFSLILESASTNQTSMYLCASSQAIYEQYFGPGTRLTVT.

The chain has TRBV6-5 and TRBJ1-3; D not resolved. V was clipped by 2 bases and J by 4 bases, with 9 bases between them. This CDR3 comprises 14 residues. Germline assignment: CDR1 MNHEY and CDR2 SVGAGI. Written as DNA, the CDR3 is TGTGCCAGCAGTTACGCGATATGGGGAAACACCATATATTTT. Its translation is CASSYAIWGNTIYF.